The sequence of this T cell receptor beta chain was determined in a study of T cells in tumors after PD-1 blockade. Study-wide context: A subset received ongoing vismodegib 150 mg daily alongside anti-PD-1 therapy.

Whole-study results and caveats: Blood contained approximately 40% of the tumor's TCR clonotypes.

In its sample, this clone was seen once. Its target is not known. Trimming left V 3 bases short and J 0 bases short, with 9 bases between. This CDR3 region has 16 residues. Looked up from germline, CDR1 is ENHRY and CDR2 is SYGVKD. Clones were sequenced by immunoSEQ multiplex PCR, and TCRdb holds only the in-frame ones, with some missing. The sample has over 12,000 clones; about 80% are singletons. The specimen was PBMCs, collected after anti-PD-1 treatment. The clonotype originates from a human donor with basal cell carcinoma. The chain has TRBV10-3 and TRBJ2-6; weak D call: TRBD1 (6 bases). The CDR3 loop is CAISETTGSGANVLTF. In nucleotides, the CDR3 is TGTGCCATCAGTGAAACGACAGGCTCTGGGGCCAACGTCCTGACTTTC.